The 2 T cell receptor beta chains in this list originate from one sample, sequenced in a study of spatial heterogeneity in lung cancer. TCRdb re-derived calls from the 5' RACE reads in MiXCR, one entry per CDR3 protein. The sample consists of 9,000 to 13,000 distinct CDR3 sequences, 6% to 6.5% of them appearing once. Stated time point: sample taken at primary tumor resection. Sequenced material: PBMCs, taken at surgery. These receptors were obtained from a male donor with early-stage non-small cell lung cancer.

V usage is TRBV11-2 and J usage is TRBJ2-5, with unresolved D. Germline loops: CDR1 SGHAT, CDR2 FQNNGV. Trimming pared 4 bases from V and 2 bases from J, leaving 20 bases between. This CDR3 region has 17 residues. The CDR3 protein is CASSSLTSHYLQETQYF. For the CDR3, the DNA is TGTGCCAGCAGCTCGCTAACCTCCCACTATTTACAAGAGACCCAGTACTTC.

There are many counts of this clonotype. V is TRBV5-6 and J is TRBJ1-1; 8 positions match TRBD1. The germline gives CDR1 SGHDT, CDR2 YYEEEE. V lost 1 base to trimming and J lost 0 bases; unmatched junction nucleotides: 8. The CDR3 is 17 residues long. CDR3 sequence reads: CASSLSQGALMNTEAFF. The CDR3 region has the DNA TGTGCCAGCAGCTTGAGCCAGGGGGCCCTGATGAACACTGAAGCTTTCTTT.